The entry below gives a single TCR beta chain sequence along with its context. The data were taken from a study of blood T cell repertoires in COVID-19. Overall study: Acute and convalescent COVID-19 samples came from the United States, Italy and Spain. From T cells, B-cell-depleted T cells, or PBMCs came the material, which was cDNA or gDNA.

How the authors handled the data: Amplification with reference gene primers provided the estimates of nucleated cell counts. Profiled with immunoSEQ multiplex PCR; TCRdb holds only in-frame clones, not every one. From that table come the V and J calls and clone size; the DNA was used to work out D and trimming. The data show approximately 83,000 clones, approximately 91% seen once. The germline V gene encodes CDR1 SGHTA and CDR2 FQGTGA. Trimming cost V 3 bases and J 1 base; bases outside gene matches: 7. The CDR3 extends over 17 amino acids. The chain uses TRBV7-3 and TRBJ2-3; 10 positions agree with TRBD2. The receptor was derived from a man in his sixties or seventies with acute or convalescent COVID-19. Sequencing input: peripheral blood. The CDR3 sequence: CASSFAASGGGTDTQYF. DNA of the CDR3: TGTGCCAGCAGCTTTGCGGCTAGCGGGGGTGGCACAGATACGCAGTATTTT.